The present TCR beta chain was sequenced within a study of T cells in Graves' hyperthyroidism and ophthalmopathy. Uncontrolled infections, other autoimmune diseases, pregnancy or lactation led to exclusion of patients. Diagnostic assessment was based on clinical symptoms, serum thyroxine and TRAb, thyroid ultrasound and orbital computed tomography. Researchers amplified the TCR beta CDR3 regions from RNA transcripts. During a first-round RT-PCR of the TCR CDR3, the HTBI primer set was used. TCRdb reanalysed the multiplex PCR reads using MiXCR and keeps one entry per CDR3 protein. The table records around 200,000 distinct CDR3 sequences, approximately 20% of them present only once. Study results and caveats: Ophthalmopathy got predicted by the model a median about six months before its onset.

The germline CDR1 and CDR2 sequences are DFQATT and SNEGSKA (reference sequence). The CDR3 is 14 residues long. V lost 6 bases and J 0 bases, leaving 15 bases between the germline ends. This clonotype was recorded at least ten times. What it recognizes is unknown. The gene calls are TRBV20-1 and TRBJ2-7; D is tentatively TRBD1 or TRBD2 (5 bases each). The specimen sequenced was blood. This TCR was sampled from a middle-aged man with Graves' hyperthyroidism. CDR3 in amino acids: CSARPGPSSYEQYF. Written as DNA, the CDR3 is TGCAGTGCCAGGCCGGGGCCGAGCTCCTACGAGCAGTACTTC.